This TCR beta chain was recorded in a study of memory CD4+ T cells and cytomegalovirus serostatus. TCRdb's table, derived via immunoSEQ multiplex PCR, lists solely in-frame clones and lacks some. The repertoire holds roughly 49,000 clones, with 82% as singletons. Single viable CD3+CD4+CD8-CD45RO+ cells were sorted as the memory CD4+ T cells. Donors' CMV status reflects serum IgG against pp150, pp28, p38, p52. The V gene lost 3 bases and the J gene lost 2 bases, with 14 bases spanning the gap. CDR3 length: 17 residues. CDR1 and CDR2 (germline): LNHDA, SQIVND (reference sequence). In its sample, this clone was seen once.

The sample consisted of memory CD4+ T cells from blood. V and J are TRBV19 and TRBJ2-6; weak D call: TRBD1 (6 bases). The receptor was isolated from an adult in good health and CMV-seronegative. In nucleotides, the CDR3 is TGTGCCAGTAGTATCGGACAGTCTCTAACTGGGGCCAACGTCCTGACTTTC. As protein: CASSIGQSLTGANVLTF.